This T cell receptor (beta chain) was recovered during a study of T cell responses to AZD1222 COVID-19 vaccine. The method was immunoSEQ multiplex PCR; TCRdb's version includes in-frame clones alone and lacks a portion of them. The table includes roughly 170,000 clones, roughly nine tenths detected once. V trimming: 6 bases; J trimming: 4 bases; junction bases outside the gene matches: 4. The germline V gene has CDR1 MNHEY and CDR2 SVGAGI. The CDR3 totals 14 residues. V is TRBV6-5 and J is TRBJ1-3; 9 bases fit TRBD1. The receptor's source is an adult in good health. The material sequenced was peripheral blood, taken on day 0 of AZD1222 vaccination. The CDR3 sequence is CASRRQGGGNTIYF. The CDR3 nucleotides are TGTGCCAGCAGGCGACAGGGGGGAGGAAACACCATATATTTT.